This T cell receptor beta chain was sequenced in a study of blood T cell repertoires in COVID-19. Recruitment covered about two dozen US areas and drew participants whose ages spanned roughly 18 to 89 years. TCRdb's table, derived via immunoSEQ multiplex PCR, lists solely in-frame clones and lacks some. Of some 300,000 clones listed, 90% are singletons. CDR3 length: 14 amino acids. Looked up from germline, CDR1 is MDHEN and CDR2 is SYDVKM. Trimming removed 1 base from V and 8 bases from J, with 12 bases in between. The sequencing sample was made of PBMCs or T cells enriched from blood (not recorded which). The rearrangement joins TRBV28 to TRBJ2-1, with a tentative D call TRBD1 (5 bases). This TCR came from a woman younger than 35 with acute COVID-19. Here the CDR3 reads CASSLYLKGDEQFF. For the CDR3, the DNA is TGTGCCAGCAGTTTATACCTAAAAGGGGATGAGCAGTTCTTC.